This T cell receptor beta chain came from a study of early stage breast cancer tumors. Clones were read by immunoSEQ multiplex PCR, and TCRdb kept only the in-frame ones, dropping some. This sample has approximately 52,000 clones, with 83% found just once. Germline lookup yields CDR1 LGHNA and CDR2 YSLEER. The CDR3 spans 17 residues. The ends lost 0 bases at V and 7 bases at J; junction bases unmatched: 13. Sequenced input: blood. The sequence came from a person aged 45-60 years with breast cancer. The V and J genes are TRBV4-3 and TRBJ2-7; TRBD1 agrees at 9 bases. Here the CDR3 reads CASSQDAVATGGEEQYF. The CDR3, as DNA: TGCGCCAGCAGCCAAGATGCGGTGGCGACAGGGGGGGAAGAGCAGTACTTC.